This T cell receptor beta chain was captured by sequencing in a study of shared clonotypes between healthy human individuals. In germline, CDR1 is LGHNA, CDR2 YNFKEQ. The J segment lost 1 base and the V segment lost 2 bases, leaving 2 bases of the junction unmatched. CDR3 size: 16 residues. The repertoire was sequenced with immunoSEQ multiplex PCR; TCRdb's copy has only in-frame clones and lacks some. The data hold about 2.4 million clones, with 80% to 95% observed a single time. This TCR was recovered from a man younger than 35 in good health. Some clones in this sample may be carry-over from other donors' samples. V gene TRBV4-2 combines with J gene TRBJ2-1, with 10 bases that match TRBD2. Sequencing input: naive CD4+ T cells from PBMCs. The subset was: CD45RA+ positively selected. CDR3 DNA: TGTGCCAGCAGCCAACTGACTAGCGGGTCCTACAATGAGCAGTTCTTC. Its protein is CASSQLTSGSYNEQFF.